These 32 T cell receptor beta chains share one sample of origin, sequenced in a study. MiXCR was run by TCRdb on the RT-PCR reads, yielding one entry per CDR3 protein. There are thousands of distinct CDR3 sequences in the sample; roughly 34% occur only once, and approximately 5.3% lies in the top ten. The sequenced material came from memory CD4+ T cells from salivary gland. These receptor sequences come from a female donor with primary Sjogren's syndrome.

The V gene is TRBV20-1, the J gene TRBJ2-3, with 7 bases matching TRBD1. This CDR3 region has 11 residues. Germline V gives CDR1 DFQATT, CDR2 SNEGSKA (reference sequence). Losses at the gene ends were 8 bases for V and 3 bases for J; bases not matched to a gene: 2. The CDR3 region is CSPRGTDTQYF. DNA for the CDR3: TGCAGTCCCAGGGGGACAGATACGCAGTATTTT.

Relative to its sample, this clonotype is large (0.1 to 1%). The rearrangement joins TRBV5-1 to TRBJ2-3; 12 bases match TRBD2. This CDR3 region has 19 residues. Germline V lookup: CDR1 SGHRS, CDR2 YFSETQ. With V trimmed by 3 bases and J by 2 bases, 13 bases remained unmatched. The CDR3 region has the DNA TGCGCCAGCAGCTCAACGACCTCTAGCGGGGGGGCTTCCACAGATACGCAGTATTTT. As protein: CASSSTTSSGGASTDTQYF. Filled out from reference TRBV5-1 and TRBJ2-3, the complete variable domain reads KAGVTQTPRYLIKTRGQQVTLSCSPISGHRSVSWYQQTPGQGLQFLFEYFSETQRNKGNFPGRFSGRQFSNSRSEMNVSTLELGDSALYLCASSSTTSSGGASTDTQYFGPGTRLTVL.

This clonotype is labeled medium-sized. V gene TRBV7-9 combines with J gene TRBJ2-1, with 9 bases identical to TRBD2. V was pared by 5 bases and J by 7 bases, with 6 bases of the junction left unmatched. The CDR3 totals 14 residues. The germline CDR1 and CDR2 sequences are SEHNR and FQNEAQ (reference sequence). The CDR3: CASSLRRGGNEQFF. In DNA form, the CDR3 reads TGTGCCAGCAGCCTCCGGCGGGGGGGGAATGAGCAGTTCTTC.

This clonotype was detected only a few times. The chain has TRBV7-9 and TRBJ2-1; D could derive from TRBD1 or TRBD2 (6 bases each). Trimming left V 4 bases short and J 9 bases short, with 22 bases between. Germline values: CDR1 SEHNR, CDR2 FQNEAQ (reference sequence). This CDR3 is built from 16 residues. CDR3 nucleotide sequence: TGTGCCAGCAGCTCCATTGGGGGGCTTAAGCACAGTGAGCAGTTCTTC. Residues: CASSSIGGLKHSEQFF.

By proportion, this clonotype is medium-sized. The V call is TRBV27, the J call TRBJ1-2, with unresolved D. Germline loops: CDR1 MNHEY, CDR2 SMNVEV (reference sequence). V lost 8 bases and J 7 bases, leaving 14 bases between the germline ends. The CDR3 loop spans 12 amino acids. CDR3 in DNA: TGTGCCAGCGGTGTGGGGAAGGGTGGCTACACCTTC. Protein: CASGVGKGGYTF.

This sequence joins TRBV20-1 and TRBJ1-2; perhaps TRBD1 as D (6 bases). The CDR3 is made up of 14 amino acids. Trimming stripped 6 bases from V and 8 bases from J, with 22 bases between. Germline CDR1 and CDR2: DFQATT and SNEGSKA (reference sequence). The CDR3 sequence is CSAIGADSPLGYTF. The DNA for the CDR3 is TGCAGTGCCATCGGGGCGGACAGTCCATTAGGCTACACCTTC.

By share, this clonotype counts as large. This chain joins TRBV6-5 and TRBJ2-6, with D possibly being TRBD1 (5 bases). CDR3 length: 16 amino acids. Trimming took off 2 bases at V and 0 bases at J, with 8 bases between the two ends. CDR1 and CDR2 (germline): MNHEY, SVGAGI. For the CDR3, the DNA is TGTGCCAGCAGTTACCCGACAGCCTCTGGGGCCAACGTCCTGACTTTC. Translation: CASSYPTASGANVLTF.

The J gene is TRBJ2-3, the V gene TRBV5-6, with 9 bases lining up with TRBD2. V shed 1 base and J 7 bases; nucleotides not matched to a gene: 13. The CDR3 is made up of 17 amino acids. CDR1 SGHDT and CDR2 YYEEEE come from the germline V gene. The CDR3 reads CASSLLGGGGVYNTQYF. The CDR3 DNA sequence: TGTGCCAGCAGCTTGCTCGGCGGGGGGGGGGTTTATAATACGCAGTATTTT. Drawing the rest from reference TRBV5-6 and TRBJ2-3, the complete variable domain is DAGVTQSPTHLIKTRGQQVTLRCSPKSGHDTVSWYQQALGQGPQFIFQYYEEEERQRGNFPDRFSGHQFPNYSSELNVNALLLGDSALYLCASSLLGGGGVYNTQYFGPGTRLTVL.

This clonotype qualifies as large. The rearrangement joins TRBV7-2 to TRBJ2-1; D is uncertain. V dropped 0 bases and J dropped 3 bases, with 6 bases sitting between them. From germline, CDR1 is SGHTA and CDR2 FQGNSA. The CDR3 is 14 residues long. The CDR3 sequence is CASSLAASYNEQFF. As DNA, the CDR3 is TGTGCCAGCAGCTTAGCGGCTAGCTACAATGAGCAGTTCTTC.

The chain joins TRBV20-1 to TRBJ2-3, with 13 bases matching TRBD2. V dropped 6 bases and J dropped 3; count of bases not matched to a gene: 6. This CDR3 has 15 residues. Germline V gene lookup returns CDR1 DFQATT and CDR2 SNEGSKA (reference sequence). CDR3 in DNA: TGCAGTGCACCACTAGCGGGGGGGAGGACAGATACGCAGTATTTT. Its translation is CSAPLAGGRTDTQYF.

This clonotype is categorized as medium-sized. CDR3 sequence: CASLEGNQPQHF. CDR3 DNA: TGTGCCTCCCTCGAGGGTAATCAGCCCCAGCATTTT. The J gene is TRBJ1-5, the V gene TRBV6-1; D remains unclear. CDR1 MNHNS and CDR2 SASEGT come from the germline V gene. The CDR3 is 12 residues long. Trimming took off 11 bases at V and 4 bases at J, with 12 bases between the two ends.

By its share, this clonotype is medium-sized. The chain recombines TRBV7-2 with TRBJ2-2; D gene unclear. The V gene lost 7 bases and the J gene lost 1 base, with 7 bases spanning the gap. The CDR3 is made up of 13 amino acids. Germline V CDR1 and CDR2: SGHTA, FQGNSA. Written as DNA, the CDR3 is TGTGCCAGCATGGACCGGAACACCGGGGAGCTGTTTTTT. This codes for CASMDRNTGELFF.

By sample fraction, this clonotype is medium-sized. V is TRBV7-9 and J is TRBJ1-1; D is possibly TRBD1 (5 bases). V was pared by 2 bases and J by 0 bases, with 10 bases between. The CDR3 has 15 residues. Germline V lookup: CDR1 SEHNR, CDR2 FQNEAQ (reference sequence). The CDR3 sequence: CASSLYVGVNTEAFF. Here the CDR3 DNA reads TGTGCCAGCAGCTTATATGTGGGGGTGAACACTGAAGCTTTCTTT.

By share, this clonotype ranks as large. The chain recombines TRBV6-5 with TRBJ2-4; D remains unclear. Germline V gives CDR1 MNHEY, CDR2 SVGAGI. V was cut by 5 bases and J by 6 bases, with 14 bases left in between. This CDR3 region has 14 residues. Here the CDR3 reads CASSPSAFRNIQYF. The CDR3 coding sequence is TGTGCCAGCAGTCCCTCGGCCTTCAGAAACATTCAGTACTTC.

This clonotype was seen once. V is TRBV5-1 and J is TRBJ1-1; D possibly corresponds to TRBD1 (6 bases). This CDR3 region has 14 residues. V was shortened by 1 base and J by 4 bases, with 11 bases between the two germline ends. Germline CDR1 reads SGHRS; CDR2 reads YFSETQ. The chain's CDR3 is CASSLSTGGTEAFF. The DNA for the CDR3 is TGCGCCAGCAGCTTGTCGACAGGTGGCACTGAAGCTTTCTTT.

This clonotype was seen a handful of times. V gene TRBV19 combines with J gene TRBJ1-2; D is ambiguous. The CDR3 runs to 13 residues. V lost 3 bases to trimming and J lost 6 bases, with 11 bases between them. Per germline, CDR1 LNHDA and CDR2 SQIVND (reference sequence). The CDR3 nucleotides read TGTGCCAGTAGTATTCCCGTCACTAATGGCTACACCTTC. Its protein is CASSIPVTNGYTF.

This clonotype rates as large (0.1 to 1%). The genes are TRBV6-5 and TRBJ1-5; weak D call: TRBD1 (6 bases). V lost 2 bases and J 2 bases, leaving 10 bases between the germline ends. The CDR3 is made up of 15 amino acids. Germline assignment: CDR1 MNHEY and CDR2 SVGAGI. The CDR3 sequence: CASSYGRGGNQPQHF. The CDR3, as DNA: TGTGCCAGCAGTTACGGCAGGGGCGGCAATCAGCCCCAGCATTTT.

This clonotype is medium-sized. This rearrangement joins TRBV11-2 to TRBJ1-2; D is undetermined. The V end was cut by 2 bases, the J end by 8 bases, with 15 bases between. Germline V gene data show CDR1 as SGHAT and CDR2 as FQNNGV. The CDR3 consists of 14 residues. CDR3 nucleotides: TGTGCCAGCAGCTTACGACGCGAGACTTGGGGCTACACCTTC. Translation: CASSLRRETWGYTF.

This clonotype was counted at least ten times. The chain carries TRBV18 and TRBJ1-5; D may be TRBD1 (5 bases). The germline V gene has CDR1 KGHSH and CDR2 LQKENI. Between the trimmed V and J ends, which lost 1 base and 0 bases, there was a span of 16 bases. The length of the CDR3 is 18 residues. Here the CDR3 reads CASSPRGLEADSNQPQHF. DNA for the CDR3: TGTGCCAGCTCACCACGGGGGTTGGAAGCAGATAGCAATCAGCCCCAGCATTTT.

This clonotype is labeled as medium-sized (0.01 to 0.1%). The chain is built from TRBV20-1 and TRBJ2-5; 7 bases are a match to TRBD2. The V gene's germline CDR1 is DFQATT and CDR2 SNEGSKA (reference sequence). After removal of 6 bases from V and 4 bases from J, the junction contained 14 bases not matched to a gene. The CDR3 sequence is 15 residues long. The CDR3 coding sequence is TGCAGTGCGTTGCGGGGGATCACCACTAGAGAGACCCAGTACTTC. This codes for CSALRGITTRETQYF.

This clonotype is medium-sized. J is TRBJ1-5 and V is TRBV10-3, with TRBD1 matching over 8 bases. The trim removed 6 bases at V and 4 bases at J, leaving 2 bases unmatched. Germline lookup yields CDR1 ENHRY and CDR2 SYGVKD. CDR3 length: 13 amino acids. The DNA for the CDR3 is TGTGCCATCAGGGACAGGGAGAATCAGCCCCAGCATTTT. Translating gives CAIRDRENQPQHF.

This clonotype is large in the sample. The CDR3 is CASSPASRGTQYF. The CDR3 nucleotides are TGTGCCAGCAGCCCGGCCTCCCGGGGTACGCAGTATTTT. V and J are TRBV7-3 and TRBJ2-3, with D perhaps TRBD2 (5 bases). The CDR3 totals 13 residues. V lost 5 bases and J lost 8, with 14 bases in between. CDR1 and CDR2 from the germline V gene are SGHTA and FQGTGA.

The chain is built from TRBV18 and TRBJ2-7; 11 positions match TRBD2. The CDR3 totals 20 residues. Germline loops: CDR1 KGHSH, CDR2 LQKENI. V was clipped by 3 bases and J by 0 bases; unmatched bases: 16. The CDR3 DNA reads TGTGCCAGCTCACCCACGTCGGGGGGACTAGCGGTTTCAAGCTCCTACGAGCAGTACGTC. It yields the protein CASSPTSGGLAVSSSYEQYV.

This clonotype rates as medium-sized. V usage is TRBV6-2 or TRBV6-3 and J usage is TRBJ1-5, with 8 nucleotides matching TRBD1. Looked up from germline, CDR1 is MNHEY and CDR2 is SVGEGT. The CDR3 consists of 16 residues. Trimming at V came to 2 bases and at J to 3 bases, leaving 6 bases not matched to a gene. The CDR3 DNA reads TGTGCCAGCAGTTACGGGGGCAGGGGGCCCAATCAGCCCCAGCATTTT. This translates into CASSYGGRGPNQPQHF.

This clonotype is classed as medium-sized. The J gene is TRBJ2-1, the V gene TRBV3-1; 10 nucleotides align to TRBD2. The CDR3 extends over 13 amino acids. Trimming cost V 1 base and J 9 bases; bases outside gene matches: 0. Per germline, CDR1 LGHDT and CDR2 YNNKEL (reference sequence). The CDR3 spells CASSQVAGGEQFF. The DNA of the CDR3 is TGTGCCAGCAGCCAAGTAGCGGGAGGTGAGCAGTTCTTC.

The chain has TRBV20-1 and TRBJ1-2; a possible D gene is TRBD1 (6 bases). V dropped 3 bases and J dropped 8 bases, with 16 bases sitting between them. Germline V lookup: CDR1 DFQATT, CDR2 SNEGSKA (reference sequence). The CDR3 consists of 13 residues. The CDR3 nucleotides are TGCAGTGCTAGGGCGACAGGTTTGCTCGGCTACACCTTC. Translated: CSARATGLLGYTF.

V usage is TRBV20-1 and J usage is TRBJ2-7; 13 nucleotides agree with TRBD2. V shed 6 bases, J shed 5 bases, and the junction held 13 bases outside the gene matches. The germline V gene encodes CDR1 DFQATT and CDR2 SNEGSKA (reference sequence). This CDR3 region has 16 residues. CDR3 coding DNA: TGCAGTGCCAGCTCACGGGGGACTAGCGGGACCGACGAGCAGTACTTC. Residues: CSASSRGTSGTDEQYF.

This clonotype is labeled medium-sized. The chain links TRBV20-1 to TRBJ2-3; TRBD2 matches 9 bases. This CDR3 region has 15 residues. Germline V gene sequence: CDR1 DFQATT, CDR2 SNEGSKA (reference sequence). Losses at the gene ends were 1 base for V and 1 base for J; bases not matched to a gene: 3. The CDR3 protein is CSARGQRGGTDTQYF. DNA of the CDR3: TGCAGTGCTAGAGGGCAGCGGGGGGGCACAGATACGCAGTATTTT.

The rearrangement uses TRBV9 and TRBJ2-3, with 11 positions matching TRBD2. V lost 0 bases and J lost 2; bases outside the gene matches: 5. Germline assignment: CDR1 SGDLS and CDR2 YYNGEE. The CDR3 consists of 17 residues. The CDR3 nucleotides read TGTGCCAGCAGCGTAGGTAGCGGGGGGGCCTACACAGATACGCAGTATTTT. It codes for CASSVGSGGAYTDTQYF. Looking up the rest from reference TRBV9 and TRBJ2-3 gives the full variable domain: DSGVTQTPKHLITATGQRVTLRCSPRSGDLSVYWYQQSLDQGLQFLIQYYNGEERAKGNILERFSAQQFPDLHSELNLSSLELGDSALYFCASSVGSGGAYTDTQYFGPGTRLTVL.

This clonotype has ten or more counts. This rearrangement joins TRBV18 to TRBJ2-1; D possibly corresponds to TRBD2 (6 bases). V lost 2 bases and J 9 bases, leaving 17 bases between the germline ends. The CDR3 is made up of 15 amino acids. Germline V gene lookup returns CDR1 KGHSH and CDR2 LQKENI. CDR3 DNA: TGTGCCAGCTCACCAACCGGGGGAAAACGAAGTGAGCAGTTCTTC. Its translation: CASSPTGGKRSEQFF.

Sample share makes this clonotype medium-sized. V usage is TRBV7-9 and J usage is TRBJ1-1; a possible D gene is TRBD1 (6 bases). The ends were cut back, 1 base at V and 5 bases at J, with 11 bases in the middle. This CDR3 spans 14 amino acids. CDR1 and CDR2 (germline): SEHNR, FQNEAQ (reference sequence). This CDR3 is CASSLVAGATEAFF. The CDR3 coding sequence is TGTGCCAGCAGCTTAGTAGCGGGGGCGACTGAAGCTTTCTTT.

V is TRBV12-3 or TRBV12-4 and J is TRBJ2-5; the match to TRBD2 covers 8 bases. J gave up 3 bases and V 5 bases, and 2 bases lay outside the gene matches. This CDR3 is 13 amino acids long. CDR3: CASSLSGEETQYF. The CDR3 DNA follows: TGTGCCAGCAGTCTTAGCGGGGAAGAGACCCAGTACTTC.